Below, 9 T cell receptor beta chains from the same sample are listed, as sequenced in a study of molecular identifiers for immune sequencing clone quantification. TCRdb redid the calling of the PCR reads with MiXCR, one entry per CDR3 protein. The table records around 300,000 distinct CDR3 sequences, 24% of them present only once. The sample comprised naive CD8+ T cells from blood, with Jurkat cell RNA spiked in. Subset in this sample: FACS-sorted CD8+CD4-CCR7+CD45RA+ naive T cells. These receptors were collected from a human donor in good health. Some libraries in this study had Jurkat cell RNA spiked in.

This clonotype was detected only a few times. The gene calls are TRBV19 and TRBJ2-7, with D perhaps matching TRBD1 (5 bases). V dropped 1 base and J dropped 1 base, with 11 bases sitting between them. Germline CDR1 and CDR2: LNHDA and SQIVND (reference sequence). The CDR3 is 15 residues long. In DNA, the CDR3 is TGTGCCAGTAGTATAGGAAAAGACAGATCCTACGAGCAGTACTTC. It encodes CASSIGKDRSYEQYF.

This clonotype showed up many times. V is TRBV20-1 and J is TRBJ2-2, with 8 bases identical to TRBD1. Germline V gene lookup returns CDR1 DFQATT and CDR2 SNEGSKA (reference sequence). The CDR3 loop spans 14 amino acids. J gave up 0 bases and V 7 bases, and 4 bases lay outside the gene matches. CDR3 DNA: TGCAGTGTTCCGGACAGGGCGAACACCGGGGAGCTGTTTTTT. Protein sequence: CSVPDRANTGELFF.

This clonotype was counted once. The junction and the germline gene differ at one end; a read error may be behind it. This rearrangement joins TRBV6-5 to TRBJ1-2, with TRBD1 identical over 7 bases. The CDR3 extends over 14 amino acids. Germline V gene data show CDR1 as MNHEY and CDR2 as SVGAGI. The CDR3 region has the DNA TGTGCCAGCAGTCCAGGGACAGCTAACTATGGCTGCACCTTC. Residues: CASSPGTANYGCTF.

This clonotype was observed at least ten times. V is TRBV20-1 and J is TRBJ2-7, with 11 bases matching TRBD1. CDR3 size: 15 residues. CDR1 and CDR2 from the germline V gene are DFQATT and SNEGSKA (reference sequence). Trimming removed 4 bases from V and 3 bases from J; junction bases left unmatched: 8. The CDR3 coding sequence is TGCAGTGCTAACCCCAGCGGGACAGGGGGCTACGAGCAGTACTTC. Amino acid sequence: CSANPSGTGGYEQYF.

The chain has TRBV15 and TRBJ1-1; TRBD1 matches at 8 bases. V trimming: 2 bases; J trimming: 5 bases; junction bases outside the gene matches: 7. Germline CDR1 and CDR2: LNHNV and YYDKDF (reference sequence). CDR3 size: 15 residues. CDR3 protein: CATSRRGQGGTEAFF. The CDR3 DNA sequence: TGTGCCACCAGCAGACGAGGACAGGGCGGGACTGAAGCTTTCTTT.

This clonotype was counted a few times. The chain is built from TRBV28 and TRBJ1-5; 10 positions agree with TRBD1. Germline V gene lookup returns CDR1 MDHEN and CDR2 SYDVKM. V gave up 3 bases and J gave up 3 bases; unmatched junction bases: 8. The CDR3 covers 17 residues. This CDR3 reads CASSFTLGTGDNQPQHF. The CDR3 DNA reads TGTGCCAGCAGTTTTACCCTAGGGACAGGGGACAATCAGCCCCAGCATTTT.

As to this clonotype: Compared with germline, one end of the junction differs, possibly owing to a read error. The chain uses TRBV5-1 and TRBJ1-5; maybe TRBD1 (6 bases). This CDR3 has 17 amino acids. CDR1 SGHRS and CDR2 YFSETQ come from the germline V gene. CDR3: CASSLVGGPYSNRPQHF. DNA of the CDR3: TGCGCCAGCAGCTTGGTGGGGGGCCCTTATAGCAATCGGCCCCAGCATTTT.

This clonotype occurred a few times. The junction does not match germline at one end; this may be a read error. The chain combines TRBV4-3 with TRBJ2-3; no firm D call. Germline CDR1 reads LGHNA; CDR2 reads YSLEER. The CDR3 consists of 20 residues. DNA for the CDR3: TGCGCCAGCAGCCGCCGAGTGGTAGGAGCCGGAGTTGGACGCACAGTTACGCAGTATTTT. Its protein product is CASSRRVVGAGVGRTVTQYF.

Only a few counts were recorded for this clonotype. The chain links TRBV18 to TRBJ1-2, with D unresolved. Germline CDR1 is KGHSH and CDR2 is LQKENI. CDR3 length equals 14 residues. Trimming stripped 2 bases from V and 4 bases from J, with 11 bases between. For the CDR3, the DNA is TGTGCCAGCTCACCAGGGGTTGGGATCTATGGCTACACCTTC. It is translated as CASSPGVGIYGYTF.